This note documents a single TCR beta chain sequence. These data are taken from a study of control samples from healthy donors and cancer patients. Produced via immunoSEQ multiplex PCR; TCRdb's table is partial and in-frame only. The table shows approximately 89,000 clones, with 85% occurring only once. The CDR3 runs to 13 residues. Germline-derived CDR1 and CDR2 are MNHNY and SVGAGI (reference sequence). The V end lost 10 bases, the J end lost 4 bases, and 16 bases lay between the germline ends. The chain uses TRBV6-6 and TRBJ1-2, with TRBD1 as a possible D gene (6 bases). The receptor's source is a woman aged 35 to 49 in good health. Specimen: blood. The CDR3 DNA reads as TGTGCCAACACCTCAGGGGTTGGCTATGGCTACACCTTC. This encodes CANTSGVGYGYTF.